A single sample is the source of the 28 T cell receptor beta chains below, sequenced in a study of shared clonotypes between healthy human individuals. Terminally differentiated effector memory CD45RA+ cells were left out of the naive CD8 fraction, which was CD45RO-negative and positively selected for CCR7. Clones were sequenced by immunoSEQ multiplex PCR, and TCRdb holds only the in-frame ones, with some missing. The table records some 2,000,000 clones, approximately 94% of them present only once. Sample: naive CD8+ T cells sorted from blood. The receptors were gathered from a man between 18 and 35 years old in good health.

The table lists this clone with a count of one. This chain uses TRBV6-5 with TRBJ2-3; 8 bases line up with TRBD2. The length of the CDR3 is 15 residues. The V gene end was trimmed by 2 bases and the J gene end by 4 bases; junction bases not matched to a gene: 5. Germline V gives CDR1 MNHEY, CDR2 SVGAGI. CDR3 in amino acids: CASSYGGGTADTQYF. The CDR3, as DNA: TGTGCCAGCAGTTACGGCGGGGGGACGGCAGATACGCAGTATTTT.

The chain uses TRBV13 and TRBJ2-2; a weak D match, TRBD1 (6 bases). V lost 5 bases and J lost 7, with 14 bases in between. This CDR3 is 14 amino acids long. Per the germline V gene, CDR1 is PRHDT and CDR2 is FYEKMQ (reference sequence). The CDR3 sequence: CASSLTGSNGELFF. CDR3 nucleotide sequence: TGTGCCAGCAGCCTGACAGGCTCAAACGGGGAGCTGTTTTTT.

The V gene is TRBV10-2, the J gene TRBJ2-5; 11 bases are shared with TRBD2. CDR3 length: 15 residues. V was pared by 8 bases and J by 5 bases, with 10 bases of the junction left unmatched. Per the germline V gene, CDR1 is WSHSY and CDR2 is SAAADI. The CDR3 loop reads CASSALAGGGETQYF. CDR3 sequence (DNA): TGCGCCAGCTCTGCCCTAGCGGGAGGTGGGGAGACCCAGTACTTC.

The chain joins TRBV4-1 to TRBJ2-7; 9 positions match TRBD2. Germline values: CDR1 MGHRA, CDR2 YSYEKL. This CDR3 is built from 14 residues. With 4 bases clipped from V and 2 bases from J, the junction kept 3 bases outside the gene matches. This chain's CDR3 is CASSPTSGTYEQYF. The DNA of the CDR3 is TGCGCCAGCAGCCCGACTAGCGGCACCTACGAGCAGTACTTC.

V and J are TRBV6-6 and TRBJ1-2; possibly TRBD1 for D (5 bases). The CDR3 is 12 residues long. V was cut by 8 bases and J by 4 bases, with 11 bases left in between. The germline CDR1 and CDR2 sequences are MNHNY and SVGAGI (reference sequence). This CDR3 reads CASSYTGYGYTF. The CDR3 DNA sequence: TGTGCCAGCTCTTATACAGGCTATGGCTACACCTTC.

The chain carries TRBV6-5 and TRBJ2-5, with D hard to call. The CDR3 covers 14 residues. Trimming took 6 bases from V and 1 from J, leaving 12 bases between them. CDR1 and CDR2 from the germline V gene are MNHEY and SVGAGI. CDR3 in amino acids: CASSLLRFQETQYF. The DNA for the CDR3 is TGTGCCAGCAGCCTACTTAGGTTCCAAGAGACCCAGTACTTC.

This chain connects TRBV6-1 to TRBJ2-3; tentative D call: TRBD2 (6 bases). This CDR3 is built from 15 residues. Trimming stripped 6 bases from V and 1 base from J, with 14 bases between. Germline lookup yields CDR1 MNHNS and CDR2 SASEGT. For the CDR3, the DNA is TGTGCCAGCAGCCGCCGGCGGGGAGGCACAGATACGCAGTATTTT. It translates to CASSRRRGGTDTQYF.

Points on this clone: This sample includes further DNA sequences coding for the same CDR3. The V call is TRBV11-2, the J call TRBJ2-5; D uncertain. CDR3 size: 13 residues. Trimming left V 3 bases short and J 2 bases short, with 7 bases between. Germline V gene lookup returns CDR1 SGHAT and CDR2 FQNNGV. Here the CDR3 DNA reads TGTGCCAGCAGCTTGGCTAGTCAAGAGACCCAGTACTTC. The encoded protein is CASSLASQETQYF.

This chain joins TRBV27 and TRBJ2-5, with TRBD2 matching over 7 bases. This CDR3 comprises 14 residues. V gave up 6 bases and J gave up 3 bases; unmatched junction bases: 7. CDR1 and CDR2 from the germline V gene are MNHEY and SMNVEV (reference sequence). CDR3 nucleotide sequence: TGTGCCAGCAGCCAAGCGGGGCGGGAAGAGACCCAGTACTTC. Its translation: CASSQAGREETQYF.

The chain combines TRBV6-1 with TRBJ2-7; D not certain. Germline assignment: CDR1 MNHNS and CDR2 SASEGT. The CDR3 is 12 residues long. The V and J ends lost 4 bases and 6 bases respectively, with 10 bases between them. CDR3 amino acids: CASSARATEQYF. DNA of the CDR3: TGTGCCAGCAGTGCGCGAGCGACCGAGCAGTACTTC.

The CDR3 loop is CASSPDRVRTDTQYF. In DNA form, the CDR3 reads TGTGCCAGCAGCCCCGACAGGGTGCGCACAGATACGCAGTATTTT. The chain has TRBV6-5 and TRBJ2-3; 7 bases fit TRBD1. V dropped 6 bases and J dropped 1; count of bases not matched to a gene: 7. From germline, CDR1 is MNHEY and CDR2 SVGAGI. This CDR3 has 15 amino acids.

This clone was counted once. The rearrangement uses TRBV6-6 and TRBJ2-7; TRBD2 is a possible D gene (6 bases). Germline values: CDR1 MNHNY, CDR2 SVGAGI (reference sequence). V lost 7 bases and J 5 bases, leaving 18 bases between the germline ends. The CDR3 contains 14 residues. CDR3 amino acids: CASKVMEGRNEQYF. The CDR3 DNA is TGTGCCAGCAAAGTTATGGAGGGCCGGAACGAGCAGTACTTC.

The chain has TRBV6-1 and TRBJ1-1, with TRBD1 as a possible D gene (5 bases). The CDR3 totals 13 residues. V was trimmed by 8 bases and J by 1 base, leaving 11 bases between them. Germline V lookup: CDR1 MNHNS, CDR2 SASEGT. The chain's CDR3 is CASLRGGNTEAFF. CDR3 DNA: TGTGCCAGCCTTCGGGGGGGGAACACTGAAGCTTTCTTT.

The chain joins TRBV19 to TRBJ1-1; possible D gene TRBD1, 5 bases. CDR3 length: 14 amino acids. From germline, CDR1 is LNHDA and CDR2 SQIVND (reference sequence). V was shortened by 6 bases and J by 4 bases, with 15 bases between the two germline ends. In DNA, the CDR3 is TGTGCCAGTAGAAATTCTGGGGGTCTCACTGAAGCTTTCTTT. It yields the protein CASRNSGGLTEAFF.

CDR3 sequence (DNA): TGTGCCAGCAGTGAAGTGGTGGGGCAGCCCCAGCATTTT. It translates to CASSEVVGQPQHF. This sequence joins TRBV6-1 and TRBJ1-5; D remains unclear. The V gene lost 1 base and the J gene lost 7 bases, with 8 bases spanning the gap. The CDR3 totals 13 residues. Germline-derived CDR1 and CDR2 are MNHNS and SASEGT.

The rearrangement uses TRBV6-6 and TRBJ1-1; D remains unclear. In germline, CDR1 is MNHNY, CDR2 SVGAGI (reference sequence). Trimming took 6 bases from V and 5 from J, leaving 7 bases between them. The CDR3 loop spans 11 amino acids. CDR3 sequence (DNA): TGTGCCAGCAGCCTAGGGACTGAAGCTTTCTTT. Residues: CASSLGTEAFF.

The rearrangement links TRBV6-1 to TRBJ2-7, with TRBD2 as a possible D gene (7 bases). The ends were cut back, 2 bases at V and 2 bases at J, with 10 bases in the middle. CDR1 and CDR2 (germline): MNHNS, SASEGT. The CDR3 sequence is 14 residues long. Here the CDR3 DNA reads TGTGCCAGCAGTGAATGGGGGGGCCCCTACGAGCAGTACTTC. It yields the protein CASSEWGGPYEQYF.

Written as DNA, the CDR3 is TGTGCCAGCAGCTTCTTAGCTAGCGGGGTTGCCTACGAGCAGTACTTC. Translated: CASSFLASGVAYEQYF. The chain uses TRBV6-6 and TRBJ2-7, with 9 bases lining up with TRBD2. Trimming cost V 6 bases and J 2 bases; bases outside gene matches: 11. Per germline, CDR1 MNHNY and CDR2 SVGAGI (reference sequence). This CDR3 comprises 16 residues.

The rearrangement links TRBV9 to TRBJ2-5, with 8 bases fitting TRBD1. This CDR3 spans 14 amino acids. Germline V gene data show CDR1 as SGDLS and CDR2 as YYNGEE. V trimming: 8 bases; J trimming: 0 bases; junction bases outside the gene matches: 6. The CDR3 DNA is TGTGCCAGTACGACAGGGGCCAACCAAGAGACCCAGTACTTC. Protein: CASTTGANQETQYF.

This chain connects TRBV6-6 to TRBJ1-4, with D tentatively TRBD1 (6 bases). V dropped 6 bases and J dropped 7 bases, with 21 bases sitting between them. There are 16 residues in the CDR3. Germline values: CDR1 MNHNY, CDR2 SVGAGI (reference sequence). The CDR3 spells CASSSYPGQWGEKLFF. DNA for the CDR3: TGTGCCAGCAGCTCTTACCCGGGACAATGGGGTGAAAAACTGTTTTTT.

This chain links TRBV4-1 with TRBJ2-7; a weak D match, TRBD1 (5 bases). Per the germline V gene, CDR1 is MGHRA and CDR2 is YSYEKL. V was shortened by 1 base and J by 1 base, with 11 bases between the two germline ends. The CDR3 extends over 15 amino acids. The CDR3 nucleotides are TGCGCCAGCAGCCAAGGTCAGGGTTTTTCCTACGAGCAGTACTTC. It specifies CASSQGQGFSYEQYF.

Concerning this clone itself: This same CDR3 is encoded by further DNA sequences in the sample. This chain uses TRBV5-6 with TRBJ2-3; possible D gene TRBD2, 7 bases. This CDR3 has 15 residues. Per germline, CDR1 SGHDT and CDR2 YYEEEE. The V end was cut by 0 bases, the J end by 3 bases, with 11 bases between. CDR3 bases: TGTGCCAGCAGCTTGGTGGGGGGGCCGACAGATACGCAGTATTTT. Encoded protein: CASSLVGGPTDTQYF. The full variable domain, rest sourced from reference TRBV5-6 and TRBJ2-3, is DAGVTQSPTHLIKTRGQQVTLRCSPKSGHDTVSWYQQALGQGPQFIFQYYEEEERQRGNFPDRFSGHQFPNYSSELNVNALLLGDSALYLCASSLVGGPTDTQYFGPGTRLTVL.

The V gene is TRBV2, the J gene TRBJ2-1; 12 nucleotides agree with TRBD2. V dropped 7 bases and J dropped 2; count of bases not matched to a gene: 15. This CDR3 region has 19 residues. Germline loops: CDR1 SNHLY, CDR2 FYNNEI. CDR3 coding DNA: TGTGCCAGCAACAAGGAGGGACTAGCGGGCGGAACCACCTACAATGAGCAGTTCTTC. Translated, it gives CASNKEGLAGGTTYNEQFF. The full variable domain, with the rest looked up from reference TRBV2 and TRBJ2-1, is EPEVTQTPSHQVTQMGQEVILRCVPISNHLYFYWYRQILGQKVEFLVSFYNNEISEKSEIFDDQFSVERPDGSNFTLKIRSTKLEDSAMYFCASNKEGLAGGTTYNEQFFGPGTRLTVL.

V and J are TRBV7-6 and TRBJ2-7; D is uncertain. V gave up 4 bases and J gave up 2 bases, with 12 bases separating them. CDR1 and CDR2 (germline): SGHVS, FNYEAQ. The CDR3 length is 14 residues. CDR3 in DNA: TGTGCCAGCAGCTCCAAAGCACGGGCCTACGAGCAGTACTTC. Protein: CASSSKARAYEQYF. Looking up the rest from reference TRBV7-6 and TRBJ2-7 gives the full variable domain: GAGVSQSPRYKVTKRGQDVALRCDPISGHVSLYWYRQALGQGPEFLTYFNYEAQQDKSGLPNDRFSAERPEGSISTLTIQRTEQRDSAMYRCASSSKARAYEQYFGPGTRLTVT.

Turning to this clone: The identical CDR3 is also encoded by other nucleotide sequences in the sample. The chain is built from TRBV13 and TRBJ2-7; D gene ambiguous. Deletions cut 4 bases from V and 2 bases from J, with 12 bases between. Germline loops: CDR1 PRHDT, CDR2 FYEKMQ (reference sequence). The CDR3 runs 14 residues. The CDR3 sequence is CASSSTDTTYEQYF. The CDR3 coding sequence is TGTGCCAGCAGCTCTACAGACACCACCTACGAGCAGTACTTC. The variable domain in full, with the rest retrieved from reference TRBV13 and TRBJ2-7, is AAGVIQSPRHLIKEKRETATLKCYPIPRHDTVYWYQQGPGQDPQFLISFYEKMQSDKGSIPDRFSAQQFSDYHSELNMSSLELGDSALYFCASSSTDTTYEQYFGPGTRLTVT.

This clone appeared a single time. This chain uses TRBV4-3 with TRBJ2-5; the D gene could be TRBD1 or TRBD2 (6 bases each). The DNA end is more similar to TRBJ2-7, so the J call may be wrong. The germline V gene has CDR1 LGHNA and CDR2 YSLEER. The CDR3 consists of 13 residues. CDR3 DNA sequence: TGCGCCAGCAGCCAAGAGGGGGGCGACGAGCAGTACTTC. It encodes CASSQEGGDEQYF.

The chain carries TRBV6-5 and TRBJ1-2; D possibly corresponds to TRBD1 (6 bases). Trimming left V 1 base short and J 3 bases short, with 9 bases between. Germline V gives CDR1 MNHEY, CDR2 SVGAGI. The CDR3 loop spans 14 amino acids. The CDR3 DNA reads TGTGCCAGCAGTTACTGGGAGGGGGACTATGGCTACACCTTC. Its protein product is CASSYWEGDYGYTF.

The chain couples TRBV10-3 to TRBJ2-7; D is undetermined. CDR1 and CDR2 from the germline V gene are ENHRY and SYGVKD. Between the trimmed V and J ends, which lost 3 bases and 5 bases, there was a span of 8 bases. This CDR3 is 12 amino acids long. The CDR3 region is CAISDRLNEQYF. In DNA, the CDR3 is TGTGCCATCAGTGACAGGCTAAACGAGCAGTACTTC.